The 30 T cell receptor beta chains reported below all come from one sample, sequenced in a study of cytomegalovirus exposure and HLA in healthy donors. 13 Jbeta primers and 60 Vbeta primers were used for the PCR. Assay used: immunoSEQ multiplex PCR; TCRdb lists only in-frame clones, some missing. This sample lists about 34,000 clones; its ten largest clones have about 3.6%. The sequenced sample was PBMCs. The receptors come from a woman aged 40 to 50 in good health and CMV-seropositive.

The J gene is TRBJ1-1, the V gene TRBV30; the match to TRBD1 covers 7 bases. Germline trimming cut 4 bases from V and 2 bases from J; bases unmatched to any gene: 10. The CDR3 sequence is 15 residues long. Germline loops: CDR1 GTSNPN, CDR2 SVGIG (reference sequence). The CDR3 DNA sequence: TGTGCCTGGACGCCTTGGACAGGACTCAACACTGAAGCTTTCTTT. Protein: CAWTPWTGLNTEAFF.

This chain uses TRBV30 with TRBJ2-3; no reliable D call. Germline values: CDR1 GTSNPN, CDR2 SVGIG (reference sequence). With 0 bases removed from V and 5 bases from J, the gap between germline ends came to 3 bases. The CDR3 length is 11 residues. The CDR3 region is CAWSVLDTQYF. As DNA, the CDR3 is TGTGCCTGGAGTGTACTAGATACGCAGTATTTT.

V gene TRBV23-1 combines with J gene TRBJ2-5; TRBD1 aligns across 9 bases. TRBV23-1 belongs to the ORF category, with a function that is uncertain. V was pared by 4 bases and J by 4 bases, with 10 bases of the junction left unmatched. This CDR3 region has 16 residues. The CDR3 sequence: CASSLRDRAAPETQYF. For the CDR3, the DNA is TGCGCCAGCAGTCTAAGGGACAGGGCGGCCCCAGAGACCCAGTACTTC.

The V and J genes are TRBV6-4 and TRBJ1-1; the D is unclear. The CDR3 is made up of 15 amino acids. The germline V gene has CDR1 MRHNA and CDR2 SNTAGT. V was shortened by 8 bases and J by 3 bases, with 19 bases between the two germline ends. Here the CDR3 DNA reads TGTGCCAGCCTCAGAGGGCCTGGATCCGACACTGAAGCTTTCTTT. Translated, it gives CASLRGPGSDTEAFF.

V gene TRBV18 combines with J gene TRBJ1-1; D is unresolved. The CDR3 is made up of 13 amino acids. V shed 1 base and J shed 8 bases, with 11 bases lying between them. CDR1 and CDR2 from the germline V gene are KGHSH and LQKENI. The CDR3 sequence: CASSPRSEFEAFF. The CDR3 DNA is TGTGCCAGCTCACCACGGTCGGAGTTCGAAGCTTTCTTT.

The chain joins TRBV6-5 to TRBJ2-1; 7 bases are a match to TRBD2. The CDR3 length is 16 residues. Trimming at V came to 0 bases and at J to 10 bases, leaving 12 bases not matched to a gene. From germline, CDR1 is MNHEY and CDR2 SVGAGI. CDR3 region: CASSYSGTMPQLEQFF. DNA for the CDR3: TGTGCCAGCAGTTACTCCGGGACTATGCCCCAATTGGAGCAGTTCTTC.

The chain couples TRBV2 to TRBJ2-3; D is unclear. Germline assignment: CDR1 SNHLY and CDR2 FYNNEI. Trimming took off 5 bases at V and 1 base at J, with 7 bases between the two ends. This CDR3 is built from 13 residues. The CDR3 nucleotides read TGTGCCAGCAGTCTCTACGGCACAGATACGCAGTATTTT. This translates into CASSLYGTDTQYF.

This sequence joins TRBV4-1 and TRBJ1-1; 12 bases are a match to TRBD1. CDR1 MGHRA and CDR2 YSYEKL come from the germline V gene. V was clipped by 8 bases and J by 5 bases; unmatched bases: 18. The CDR3 spans 18 residues. CDR3 DNA sequence: TGCGCCAGCGGCAAGGGTGGGACAGGGGGCAGGAGGAGGACTGAAGCTTTCTTT. Protein: CASGKGGTGGRRRTEAFF.

The chain has TRBV13 and TRBJ1-1; no definite D call. Germline V CDR1 and CDR2: PRHDT, FYEKMQ (reference sequence). This CDR3 has 14 amino acids. V lost 5 bases, J lost 4 bases, and 14 bases lay in between. Here the CDR3 reads CASSPHLRGTEAFF. The CDR3 DNA is TGTGCCAGCAGCCCCCATCTCCGGGGCACTGAAGCTTTCTTT.

The chain couples TRBV28 to TRBJ1-2, with 10 bases lining up with TRBD1. CDR1 is MDHEN, CDR2 SYDVKM, per germline. The CDR3 covers 14 residues. Trimming cost V 6 bases and J 6 bases; bases outside gene matches: 7. The CDR3 spells CASSRQGAMNGYTF. CDR3 nucleotide sequence: TGTGCCAGCAGCCGACAGGGGGCGATGAATGGCTACACCTTC.

The CDR3 here is CASSPVGSVNTDTQYF. The DNA for the CDR3 is TGTGCCAGCAGCCCAGTCGGGAGCGTTAACACAGATACGCAGTATTTT. This chain links TRBV9 with TRBJ2-3; maybe TRBD2 (6 bases). This CDR3 contains 16 residues. Germline CDR1 SGDLS, CDR2 YYNGEE. Trimming shortened V by 4 bases and J by 2 bases, and 17 bases separated the two germline ends. The full variable domain, its missing parts supplied by reference TRBV9 and TRBJ2-3, is DSGVTQTPKHLITATGQRVTLRCSPRSGDLSVYWYQQSLDQGLQFLIQYYNGEERAKGNILERFSAQQFPDLHSELNLSSLELGDSALYFCASSPVGSVNTDTQYFGPGTRLTVL.

J is TRBJ2-1 and V is TRBV7-9, with 9 bases identical to TRBD1. The CDR3 spans 15 residues. V shed 3 bases, J shed 6 bases, and the junction held 6 bases outside the gene matches. In germline, CDR1 is SEHNR, CDR2 FQNEAQ (reference sequence). The CDR3 nucleotides are TGTGCCAGCAGCTTGGGACAGGGCGTCTCCAATGAGCAGTTCTTC. Translation: CASSLGQGVSNEQFF. Supplemented by reference TRBV7-9 and TRBJ2-1, the full variable domain reads DTGVSQNPRHKITKRGQNVTFRCDPISEHNRLYWYRQTLGQGPEFLTYFQNEAQLEKSRLLSDRFSAERPKGSFSTLEIQRTEQGDSAMYLCASSLGQGVSNEQFFGPGTRLTVL.

The rearrangement uses TRBV7-8 and TRBJ2-7; tentatively, D is TRBD2 (6 bases). The V and J ends lost 4 bases and 2 bases respectively, with 15 bases between them. CDR3 length: 15 residues. In germline, CDR1 is SGHVS, CDR2 FQNEAQ. CDR3 loop: CASSSPRGDAYEQYF. The CDR3 DNA is TGTGCCAGCAGCTCCCCTCGCGGGGATGCCTACGAGCAGTACTTC. Using reference TRBV7-8 and TRBJ2-7 for the parts outside the CDR3, the full variable domain is GAGVSQSPRYKVAKRGQDVALRCDPISGHVSLFWYQQALGQGPEFLTYFQNEAQLDKSGLPSDRFFAERPEGSVSTLKIQRTQQEDSAVYLCASSSPRGDAYEQYFGPGTRLTVT.

This chain uses TRBV7-6 with TRBJ2-5, with D hard to call. The CDR3 is made up of 11 amino acids. Germline V gives CDR1 SGHVS, CDR2 FNYEAQ. V was clipped by 1 base and J by 9 bases, with 6 bases between them. Written as DNA, the CDR3 is TGTGCCAGCAGCTTAGATAGAGCCCAGTACTTC. As protein: CASSLDRAQYF.

This chain uses TRBV6-1 with TRBJ1-5; TRBD1 might be the D (6 bases). The V end was cut by 7 bases, the J end by 10 bases, with 23 bases between. The germline CDR1 and CDR2 sequences are MNHNS and SASEGT. The CDR3 covers 15 residues. The chain's CDR3 is CASTTLRQVSDPQHF. The CDR3 nucleotides are TGTGCCAGCACCACCCTGAGACAGGTGAGCGATCCCCAGCATTTT.

This sequence joins TRBV10-2 and TRBJ2-7, with 10 bases matching TRBD2. This CDR3 is 14 amino acids long. J lost 4 bases, V lost 6 bases, and 6 bases had no gene match. Germline CDR1 and CDR2: WSHSY and SAAADI. The CDR3 here is CASRSGTSAYEQYF. DNA for the CDR3: TGCGCCAGCAGGTCCGGGACTAGCGCTTACGAGCAGTACTTC.

This clone counts as medium-sized by frequency. The genes are TRBV29-1 and TRBJ1-1; perhaps TRBD1 as D (5 bases). The CDR3 totals 11 residues. Germline assignment: CDR1 SQVTM and CDR2 ANQGSEA. Trimming took 3 bases from V and 10 from J, leaving 12 bases between them. CDR3 loop: CSVDRRGRAFF. CDR3 in DNA: TGCAGCGTTGATCGGCGGGGGAGAGCTTTCTTT.

The chain employs TRBV4-1 and TRBJ2-1; the D gene is possibly TRBD1 (6 bases). V dropped 4 bases and J dropped 1 base, with 23 bases sitting between them. CDR3 length: 19 amino acids. CDR1 is MGHRA, CDR2 YSYEKL, per germline. This CDR3 is CASSLPWGRGRISYNEQFF. In nucleotides, the CDR3 is TGCGCCAGCAGCCTGCCCTGGGGCAGGGGACGGATTTCCTACAATGAGCAGTTCTTC.

The gene calls are TRBV18 and TRBJ2-1, with 8 bases lining up with TRBD1. This CDR3 region has 17 residues. The trim removed 0 bases at V and 6 bases at J, leaving 10 bases unmatched. The germline gives CDR1 KGHSH, CDR2 LQKENI. The CDR3 sequence is CASSPPRGQGASNEQFF. The CDR3 bases are TGTGCCAGCTCACCACCGAGGGGGCAGGGGGCGAGCAATGAGCAGTTCTTC.

The V call is TRBV20-1, the J call TRBJ2-3; no firm D call. This CDR3 has 11 amino acids. The germline gives CDR1 DFQATT, CDR2 SNEGSKA (reference sequence). V gave up 2 bases and J gave up 6 bases, with 6 bases separating them. DNA for the CDR3: TGCAGTGCTAGACTGCGGGATACGCAGTATTTT. This translates into CSARLRDTQYF.

The gene calls are TRBV7-9 and TRBJ1-2, with 9 bases lining up with TRBD1. Germline V gene data show CDR1 as SEHNR and CDR2 as FQNEAQ (reference sequence). The CDR3 runs to 14 residues. The ends lost 3 bases at V and 3 bases at J; junction bases unmatched: 2. The CDR3 protein is CASSFGDRDYGYTF. The CDR3 nucleotides read TGTGCCAGCAGCTTCGGGGACAGGGACTATGGCTACACCTTC. Full variable domain (outside the CDR3, taken from reference TRBV7-9 and TRBJ1-2): DTGVSQNPRHKITKRGQNVTFRCDPISEHNRLYWYRQTLGQGPEFLTYFQNEAQLEKSRLLSDRFSAERPKGSFSTLEIQRTEQGDSAMYLCASSFGDRDYGYTFGSGTRLTVV.

The V gene is TRBV18, the J gene TRBJ2-2; perhaps TRBD1 as D (5 bases). V lost 2 bases and J 6 bases, leaving 13 bases between the germline ends. CDR3 size: 15 residues. Germline V lookup: CDR1 KGHSH, CDR2 LQKENI. The CDR3 bases are TGTGCCAGCTCACCAGGGCAGGGTAACGCCGGGGAGCTGTTTTTT. Protein sequence: CASSPGQGNAGELFF.

The chain has TRBV9 and TRBJ2-1, with D uncertain. Trimming removed 2 bases at V and 5 bases at J, with 17 bases between. The germline V gene encodes CDR1 SGDLS and CDR2 YYNGEE. The CDR3 has 16 residues. CDR3 in DNA: TGTGCCAGCAGCGTGAGCCCCACCACCCCCGACAATGAGCAGTTCTTC. Translated, it gives CASSVSPTTPDNEQFF.

This rearrangement joins TRBV10-3 to TRBJ1-1, with TRBD1 matching over 8 bases. Trimming removed 6 bases from V and 3 bases from J; junction bases left unmatched: 6. CDR1 is ENHRY and CDR2 is SYGVKD in the germline V gene. This CDR3 comprises 14 residues. The CDR3 coding sequence is TGTGCCATCAGAGGTGCAGGGGGCTACACTGAAGCTTTCTTT. Translation gives CAIRGAGGYTEAFF.

The V gene is TRBV7-3, the J gene TRBJ2-2; 9 bases fit TRBD1. The germline CDR1 and CDR2 sequences are SGHTA and FQGTGA. The ends lost 1 base at V and 7 bases at J; junction bases unmatched: 7. There are 16 residues in the CDR3. The CDR3 DNA reads as TGTGCCAGCAGCTTAATGGCACAGGGGGCCGTCGGGGAGCTGTTTTTT. Its translation is CASSLMAQGAVGELFF.

Comment on this clone: The same CDR3 arises from other DNA sequences in this sample as well. The V call is TRBV30, the J call TRBJ2-3; 12 nucleotides match TRBD2. The CDR3 loop spans 16 amino acids. Per germline, CDR1 GTSNPN and CDR2 SVGIG (reference sequence). V lost 2 bases to trimming and J lost 0 bases; unmatched junction nucleotides: 3. CDR3 nucleotide sequence: TGTGCCTGGAGTAGAGGACTAGCGGGAAGCACAGATACGCAGTATTTT. This codes for CAWSRGLAGSTDTQYF.

The rearrangement links TRBV4-2 to TRBJ2-5; 9 nucleotides match TRBD2. Germline CDR1 LGHNA, CDR2 YNFKEQ. The CDR3 loop spans 15 amino acids. J was trimmed by 1 base and V by 3 bases; bases with no gene match: 3. CDR3 bases: TGTGCCAGCAGCCACGGGACTAGCATCCAAGAGACCCAGTACTTC. Encoded protein: CASSHGTSIQETQYF.

The chain is built from TRBV10-1 and TRBJ2-7; D gene ambiguous. This CDR3 has 14 amino acids. The V end lost 2 bases, the J end lost 2 bases, and 10 bases lay between the germline ends. The germline V gene encodes CDR1 WNHNN and CDR2 SYGVQD (reference sequence). The CDR3 nucleotides are TGCGCCAGCAGTGAGCTCTACCCAACCTACGAGCAGTACTTC. Encoded protein: CASSELYPTYEQYF.

The chain combines TRBV10-3 with TRBJ2-1; 10 bases are shared with TRBD2. Germline V CDR1 and CDR2: ENHRY, SYGVKD. CDR3 length: 18 amino acids. The junction had 11 bases not matched to a gene; V was cut back by 5 bases and J by 1 base. The CDR3 region is CAISSPSSGSSSYNEQFF. In DNA, the CDR3 is TGTGCCATCAGTTCACCTTCTAGCGGGAGTAGTTCCTACAATGAGCAGTTCTTC.

This rearrangement joins TRBV14 to TRBJ1-2, with D maybe TRBD1 (6 bases). CDR1 SGHDN and CDR2 FVKESK come from the germline V gene. V lost 4 bases to trimming and J lost 6 bases, with 18 bases between them. The CDR3 spans 15 residues. The DNA for the CDR3 is TGTGCCAGCAGCCCTCCACAGTACAGGGCAGATGGCTACACCTTC. Translation gives CASSPPQYRADGYTF.